This T cell receptor beta chain was sequenced in a study of cytomegalovirus exposure and HLA in healthy donors. Background on the study: T cells numbering some 170 million yielded 100 million to 120 million unique TCR beta sequences in an earlier analysis. Study conclusions and caveats: Being productive about 90% or about 30% of the time was typical of most TCR beta V segments in an earlier analysis.

The CDR3 has 11 residues. Germline loops: CDR1 SNHLY, CDR2 FYNNEI. Trimming took 6 bases from V and 6 from J, leaving 8 bases between them. Comments on this clone: The antigen remains undetermined.

PCR was performed using 60 Vbeta and 13 Jbeta primers. Here immunoSEQ multiplex PCR was the method, and the copy in TCRdb shows in-frame clones only, minus some. Of some 120,000 clones listed, about four fifths are singletons. The V and J genes are TRBV2 and TRBJ1-2, with no clear D. This TCR came from a woman in her 30s in good health and CMV-seronegative. Sequences were obtained from PBMCs. The CDR3 region is CASSFVDGYTF. DNA of the CDR3: TGTGCCAGCAGCTTTGTCGATGGCTACACCTTC.